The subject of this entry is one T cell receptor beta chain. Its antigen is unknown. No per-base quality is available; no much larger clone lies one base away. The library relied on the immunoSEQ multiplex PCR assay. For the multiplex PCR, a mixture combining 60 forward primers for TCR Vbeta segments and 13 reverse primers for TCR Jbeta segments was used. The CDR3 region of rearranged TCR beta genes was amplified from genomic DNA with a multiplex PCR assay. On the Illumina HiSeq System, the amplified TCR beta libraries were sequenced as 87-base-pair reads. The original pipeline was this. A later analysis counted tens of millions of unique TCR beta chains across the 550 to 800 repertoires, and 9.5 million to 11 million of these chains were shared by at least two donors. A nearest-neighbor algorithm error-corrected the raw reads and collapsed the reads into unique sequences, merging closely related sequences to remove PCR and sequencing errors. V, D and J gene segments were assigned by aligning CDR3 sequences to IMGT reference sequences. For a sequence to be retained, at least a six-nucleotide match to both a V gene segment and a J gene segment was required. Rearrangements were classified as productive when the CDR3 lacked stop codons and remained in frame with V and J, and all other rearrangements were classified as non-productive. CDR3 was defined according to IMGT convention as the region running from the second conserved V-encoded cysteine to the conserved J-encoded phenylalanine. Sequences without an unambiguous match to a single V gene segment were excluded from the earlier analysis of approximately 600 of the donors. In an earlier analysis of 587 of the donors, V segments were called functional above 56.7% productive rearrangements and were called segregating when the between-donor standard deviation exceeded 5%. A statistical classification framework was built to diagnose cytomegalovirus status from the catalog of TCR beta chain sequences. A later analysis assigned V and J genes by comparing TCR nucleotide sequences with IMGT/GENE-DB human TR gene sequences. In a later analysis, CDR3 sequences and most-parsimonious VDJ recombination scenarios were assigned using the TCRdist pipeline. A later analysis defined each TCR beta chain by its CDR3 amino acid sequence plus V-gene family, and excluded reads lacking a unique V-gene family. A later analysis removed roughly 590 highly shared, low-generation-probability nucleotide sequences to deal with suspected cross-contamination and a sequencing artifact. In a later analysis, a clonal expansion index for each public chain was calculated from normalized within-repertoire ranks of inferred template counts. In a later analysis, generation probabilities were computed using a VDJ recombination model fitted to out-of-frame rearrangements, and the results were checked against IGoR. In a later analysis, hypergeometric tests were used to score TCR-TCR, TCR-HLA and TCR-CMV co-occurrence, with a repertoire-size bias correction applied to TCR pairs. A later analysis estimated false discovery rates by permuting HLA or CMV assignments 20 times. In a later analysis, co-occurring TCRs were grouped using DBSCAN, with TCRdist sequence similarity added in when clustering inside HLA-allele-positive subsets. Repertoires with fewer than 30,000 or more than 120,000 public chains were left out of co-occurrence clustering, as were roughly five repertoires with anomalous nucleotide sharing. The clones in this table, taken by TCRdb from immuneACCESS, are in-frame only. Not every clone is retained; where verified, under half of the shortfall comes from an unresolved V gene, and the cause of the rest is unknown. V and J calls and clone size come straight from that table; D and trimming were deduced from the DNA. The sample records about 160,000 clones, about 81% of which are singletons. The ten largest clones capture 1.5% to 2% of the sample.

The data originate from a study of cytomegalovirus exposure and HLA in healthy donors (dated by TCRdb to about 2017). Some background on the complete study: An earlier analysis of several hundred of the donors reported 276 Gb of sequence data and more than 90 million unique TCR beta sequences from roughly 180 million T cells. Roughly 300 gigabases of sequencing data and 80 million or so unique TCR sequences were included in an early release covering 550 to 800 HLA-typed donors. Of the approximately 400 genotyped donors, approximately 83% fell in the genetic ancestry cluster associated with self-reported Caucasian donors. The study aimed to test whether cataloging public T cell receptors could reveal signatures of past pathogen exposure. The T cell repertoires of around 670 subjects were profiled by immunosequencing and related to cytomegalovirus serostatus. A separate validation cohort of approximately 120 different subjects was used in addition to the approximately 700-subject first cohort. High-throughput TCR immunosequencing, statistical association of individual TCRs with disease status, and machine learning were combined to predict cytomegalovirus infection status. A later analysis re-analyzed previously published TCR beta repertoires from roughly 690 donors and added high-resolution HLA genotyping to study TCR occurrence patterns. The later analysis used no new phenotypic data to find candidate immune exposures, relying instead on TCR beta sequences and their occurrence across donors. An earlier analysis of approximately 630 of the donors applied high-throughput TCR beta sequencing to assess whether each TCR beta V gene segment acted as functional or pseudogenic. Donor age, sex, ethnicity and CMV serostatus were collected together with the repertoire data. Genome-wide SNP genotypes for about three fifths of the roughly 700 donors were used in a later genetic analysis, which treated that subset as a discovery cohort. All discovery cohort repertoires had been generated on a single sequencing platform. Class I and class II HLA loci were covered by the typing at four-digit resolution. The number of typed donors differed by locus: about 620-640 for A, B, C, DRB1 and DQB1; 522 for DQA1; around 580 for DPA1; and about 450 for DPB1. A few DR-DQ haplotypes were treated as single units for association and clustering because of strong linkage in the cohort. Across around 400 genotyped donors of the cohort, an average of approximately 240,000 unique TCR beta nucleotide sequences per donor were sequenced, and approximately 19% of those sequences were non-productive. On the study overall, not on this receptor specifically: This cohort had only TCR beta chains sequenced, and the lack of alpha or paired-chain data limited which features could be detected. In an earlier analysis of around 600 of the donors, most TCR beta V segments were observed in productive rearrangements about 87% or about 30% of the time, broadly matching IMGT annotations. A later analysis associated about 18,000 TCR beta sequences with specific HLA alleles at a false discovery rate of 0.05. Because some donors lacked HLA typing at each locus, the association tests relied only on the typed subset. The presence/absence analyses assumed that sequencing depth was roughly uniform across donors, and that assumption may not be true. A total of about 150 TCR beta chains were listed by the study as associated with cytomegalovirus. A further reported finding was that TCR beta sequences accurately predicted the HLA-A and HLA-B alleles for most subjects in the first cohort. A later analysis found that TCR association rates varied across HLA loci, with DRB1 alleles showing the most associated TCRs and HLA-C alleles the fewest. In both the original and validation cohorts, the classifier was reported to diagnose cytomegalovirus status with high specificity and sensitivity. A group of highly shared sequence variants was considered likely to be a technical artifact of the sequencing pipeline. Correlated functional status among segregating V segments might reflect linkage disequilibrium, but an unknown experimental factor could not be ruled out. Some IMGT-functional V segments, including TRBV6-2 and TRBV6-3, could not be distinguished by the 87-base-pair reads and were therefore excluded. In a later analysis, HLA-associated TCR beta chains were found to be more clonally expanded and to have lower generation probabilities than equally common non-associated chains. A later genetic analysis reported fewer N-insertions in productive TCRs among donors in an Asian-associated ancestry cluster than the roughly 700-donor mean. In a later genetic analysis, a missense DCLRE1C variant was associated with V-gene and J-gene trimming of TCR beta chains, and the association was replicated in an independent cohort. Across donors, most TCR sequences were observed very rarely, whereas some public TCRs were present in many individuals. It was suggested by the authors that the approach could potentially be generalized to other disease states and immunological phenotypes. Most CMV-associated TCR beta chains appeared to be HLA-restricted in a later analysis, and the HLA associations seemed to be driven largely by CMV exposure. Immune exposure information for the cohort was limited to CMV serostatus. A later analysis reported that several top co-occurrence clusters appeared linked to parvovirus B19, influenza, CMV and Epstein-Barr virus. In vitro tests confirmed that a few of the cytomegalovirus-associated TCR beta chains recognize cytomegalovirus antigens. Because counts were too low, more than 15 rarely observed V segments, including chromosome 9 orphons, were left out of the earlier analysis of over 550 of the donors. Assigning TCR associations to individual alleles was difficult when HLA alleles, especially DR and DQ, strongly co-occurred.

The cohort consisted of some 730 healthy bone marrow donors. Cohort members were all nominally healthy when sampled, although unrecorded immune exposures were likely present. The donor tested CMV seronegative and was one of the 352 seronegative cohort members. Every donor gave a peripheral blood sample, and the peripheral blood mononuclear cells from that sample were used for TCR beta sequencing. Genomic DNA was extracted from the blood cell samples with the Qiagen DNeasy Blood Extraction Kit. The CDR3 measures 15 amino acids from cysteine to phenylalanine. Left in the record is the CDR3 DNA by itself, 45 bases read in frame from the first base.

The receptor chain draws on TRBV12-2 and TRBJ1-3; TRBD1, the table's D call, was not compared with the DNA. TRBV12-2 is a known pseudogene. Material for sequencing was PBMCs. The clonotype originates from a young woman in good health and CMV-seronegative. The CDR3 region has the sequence CASRLETGLGDTIYF. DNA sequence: TGTGCAAGTCGCTTAGAGACAGGGCTAGGAGACACCATATATTTT.